Shown below are 10 T cell receptor beta chains from a single sample sequenced in a study of early T cells in non-severe SARS-CoV-2 infection. TCRdb itself ran the 5' RACE reads through MiXCR, one entry per CDR3 protein. The table has about 80,000 distinct CDR3 sequences, around 10% seen once. The source material was whole blood. These receptors all stem from an adult who was a healthcare worker with PCR-confirmed SARS-CoV-2 infection or an uninfected control (not recorded which).

The chain couples TRBV10-3 to TRBJ2-7, with 7 bases that match TRBD2. Germline trimming cut 8 bases from V and 5 bases from J; bases unmatched to any gene: 6. The CDR3 is 12 amino acids. Germline assignment: CDR1 ENHRY and CDR2 SYGVKD. The CDR3 DNA sequence: TGTGCCATCGGGGAGGGTGTCGACGAGCAGTACTTC. Its protein product is CAIGEGVDEQYF.

The CDR3: CASSLRGVEAFF. The CDR3 DNA follows: TGTGCCAGCAGTTTAAGAGGGGTTGAAGCTTTCTTT. V usage is TRBV12-3 or TRBV12-4 and J usage is TRBJ1-1; perhaps TRBD1 as D (5 bases). Trimming shortened V by 2 bases and J by 7 bases, and 8 bases separated the two germline ends. This CDR3 has 12 residues.

The rearrangement uses TRBV5-1 and TRBJ2-4; weak D call: TRBD1 (6 bases). This CDR3 contains 14 residues. Germline V gene data show CDR1 as SGHRS and CDR2 as YFSETQ. With 4 bases removed from V and 1 base from J, the gap between germline ends came to 9 bases. The CDR3 sequence is CASSSQGAKNIQYF. CDR3 nucleotides: TGCGCCAGCAGCAGTCAGGGGGCCAAAAACATTCAGTACTTC.

The rearrangement joins TRBV19 to TRBJ2-2; D possibly corresponds to TRBD2 (5 bases). Germline CDR1 LNHDA, CDR2 SQIVND (reference sequence). The length of the CDR3 is 15 residues. V was cut by 2 bases and J by 6 bases, with 13 bases left in between. CDR3 nucleotides: TGTGCCAGTAGTATAAGGGCGGGTTCGGCCGGGGAGCTGTTTTTT. Translated, it gives CASSIRAGSAGELFF.

This clonotype came up a few times. This chain uses TRBV7-9 with TRBJ2-7; D gene uncertain. Trimming left V 5 bases short and J 2 bases short, with 10 bases between. Germline V gene data show CDR1 as SEHNR and CDR2 as FQNEAQ (reference sequence). The CDR3 loop spans 13 amino acids. The CDR3 reads CASSPAGPYEQYF. CDR3 coding DNA: TGTGCCAGCAGCCCGGCTGGACCCTACGAGCAGTACTTC.

There are a few counts of this clonotype. The CDR3 reads CASSFTPSMNTEAFF. The CDR3 DNA reads as TGTGCCAGCAGCTTCACCCCTTCAATGAACACTGAAGCTTTCTTT. The gene calls are TRBV11-2 and TRBJ1-1; D unclear. V dropped 3 bases and J dropped 0 bases, with 11 bases sitting between them. CDR3 length: 15 residues. CDR1 and CDR2 from the germline V gene are SGHAT and FQNNGV.

This clonotype appeared many times. The chain combines TRBV20-1 with TRBJ1-5; 7 nucleotides align to TRBD1. Losses at the gene ends were 3 bases for V and 3 bases for J; bases not matched to a gene: 2. Germline V lookup: CDR1 DFQATT, CDR2 SNEGSKA (reference sequence). There are 13 residues in the CDR3. In DNA, the CDR3 is TGCAGTGCTAGCGACAGGGTCAATCAGCCCCAGCATTTT. It translates to CSASDRVNQPQHF.

The rearrangement joins TRBV27 to TRBJ2-7; 9 bases are a match to TRBD2. The CDR3 length is 16 residues. CDR1 and CDR2 from the germline V gene are MNHEY and SMNVEV (reference sequence). After removal of 0 bases from V and 6 bases from J, the junction contained 9 bases not matched to a gene. CDR3 residues: CASSLSSLAGTGEQYF. The CDR3, as DNA: TGTGCCAGCAGTTTATCCTCGCTAGCGGGAACCGGCGAGCAGTACTTC.

This clonotype was recorded many times. This chain joins TRBV9 and TRBJ2-7; TRBD1 is a possible D gene (6 bases). The CDR3 spans 13 residues. Germline CDR1 SGDLS, CDR2 YYNGEE. The V end was cut by 4 bases, the J end by 0 bases, with 8 bases between. The CDR3 bases are TGTGCCAGCAGCCAGGGGAACTCCTACGAGCAGTACTTC. Protein: CASSQGNSYEQYF.

V usage is TRBV28 and J usage is TRBJ1-2; TRBD1 matches at 10 bases. Germline values: CDR1 MDHEN, CDR2 SYDVKM. Unmatched junction bases numbered 6, after V lost 2 bases and J lost 3 bases. The CDR3 is 16 residues long. This CDR3 reads CASSLRDRGPYYGYTF. CDR3 bases: TGTGCCAGCAGTTTACGGGACAGGGGTCCCTACTATGGCTACACCTTC.